This T cell receptor (beta chain) was obtained from a study of vaccination and CD4 T cells after COVID-19. As to treatment: roughly 11-day PBMC culture with coronavirus spike peptide pools or control peptides (ViraFEST assay). Once peptide pools had expanded antigen-specific T cells, ViraFEST sequenced TCRs. Only a few counts were recorded for this clonotype. What it binds is unknown. Scientists ran DNA taken from cultured CD4+ T cells through the Oncomine TCR Beta short-read assay for sequencing. Using its own MiXCR run on the PCR reads, TCRdb lists one record per CDR3 protein. The sample lists about 15,000 distinct CDR3 sequences, approximately 47% occurring once. CDR1 and CDR2 from the germline V gene are SGHTA and FQGTGA. V was trimmed by 2 bases and J by 1 base, leaving 24 bases between them. The CDR3 has 20 residues.

The sequences come from CD4+ T cells from blood, cultured in vitro, collected before SARS-CoV-2 vaccination. The gene calls are TRBV7-3 and TRBJ1-3, with D possibly matching TRBD1 (5 bases). The TCR was taken from a human donor who received a COVID-19 vaccine. This CDR3 is CASSLRLLLVWGESGNTIYF. DNA of the CDR3: TGTGCCAGCAGCTTACGTTTATTGCTGGTTTGGGGGGAATCTGGAAACACCATATATTTT.